The 21 T cell receptor beta chains in this list originate from one sample, sequenced in a study of CD8 T cells in Susac syndrome. After extraction with the RNeasy kit, 0.5 to 1 ug of the RNA was reverse transcribed using random hexamers. MiXCR, applied by TCRdb to the immunoSEQ multiplex PCR reads, yields one record per CDR3 protein. The sample carries fewer than 85,000 distinct CDR3 sequences, roughly 95% recorded once. Input material: CD8+ T cells from PBMCs. These receptors all come from a human donor with Susac syndrome.

CDR3: CATSRETGAYEQYF. Written as DNA, the CDR3 is TGTGCCACCAGCAGAGAGACGGGAGCCTACGAGCAGTACTTC. This chain uses TRBV15 with TRBJ2-7; weak D call: TRBD2 (6 bases). The germline V and J ends were trimmed by 0 bases and 2 bases, with 8 bases remaining between them. The CDR3 runs to 14 residues. CDR1 and CDR2 from the germline V gene are LNHNV and YYDKDF (reference sequence). The complete variable domain, with remaining parts taken from reference TRBV15 and TRBJ2-7, reads DAMVIQNPRYQVTQFGKPVTLSCSQTLNHNVMYWYQQKSSQAPKLLFHYYDKDFNNEADTPDNFQSRRPNTSFCFLDIRSPGLGDTAMYLCATSRETGAYEQYFGPGTRLTVT.

The rearrangement joins TRBV6-1 to TRBJ2-1; a possible D gene is TRBD1 (6 bases). The germline V and J ends were trimmed by 7 bases and 1 base, with 11 bases remaining between them. The CDR3 length is 14 residues. Looked up from germline, CDR1 is MNHNS and CDR2 is SASEGT. CDR3 coding DNA: TGTGCCAGCAAAACAGGGTCGTCCTACAATGAGCAGTTCTTC. It encodes CASKTGSSYNEQFF.

The CDR3 reads CASSSALGKNQPQHF. For the CDR3, the DNA is TGTGCCAGCAGCTCCGCCCTGGGAAAAAATCAGCCCCAGCATTTT. V is TRBV7-2 and J is TRBJ1-5; D call uncertain. V was cut by 4 bases and J by 4 bases, with 14 bases left in between. CDR1 SGHTA and CDR2 FQGNSA come from the germline V gene. This CDR3 region has 15 residues. Looking up the rest from reference TRBV7-2 and TRBJ1-5 gives the full variable domain: GAGVSQSPSNKVTEKGKDVELRCDPISGHTALYWYRQSLGQGLEFLIYFQGNSAPDKSGLPSDRFSAERTGGSVSTLTIQRTQQEDSAVYLCASSSALGKNQPQHFGDGTRLSIL.

The rearrangement links TRBV7-6 to TRBJ1-6; 7 positions match TRBD1. CDR3 size: 15 residues. Germline V gives CDR1 SGHVS, CDR2 FNYEAQ. J was trimmed by 9 bases and V by 5 bases; bases with no gene match: 10. The CDR3 protein is CASSPTTGNRSPLHF. The CDR3 DNA reads TGTGCCAGCAGCCCCACGACAGGGAATCGTTCACCCCTCCACTTT.

CDR3 sequence (DNA): TGTGCCAGCAGCTTAAGTCTCGGCTACACCTTC. Its protein product is CASSLSLGYTF. The genes are TRBV7-9 and TRBJ1-2; no clear D gene. The germline CDR1 and CDR2 sequences are SEHNR and FQNEAQ (reference sequence). V gave up 2 bases and J gave up 8 bases, with 6 bases separating them. The CDR3 extends over 11 amino acids.

The rearrangement links TRBV6-5 to TRBJ1-6; a weak D match, TRBD1 (6 bases). Trimming removed 4 bases at V and 4 bases at J, with 11 bases between. The CDR3 length is 15 residues. Germline V gives CDR1 MNHEY, CDR2 SVGAGI. For the CDR3, the DNA is TGTGCCAGCAGTTTCCTACAGGGATATAATTCACCCCTCCACTTT. Translated: CASSFLQGYNSPLHF.

V gene TRBV28 combines with J gene TRBJ2-7, with D possibly matching TRBD2 (6 bases). This CDR3 has 11 residues. V lost 6 bases, J lost 11 bases, and 14 bases lay in between. Germline V gene lookup returns CDR1 MDHEN and CDR2 SYDVKM. The CDR3 coding sequence is TGTGCCAGCAGACTTGGCGGGGTGGAGTACTTC. Encoded protein: CASRLGGVEYF.

This chain links TRBV24-1 with TRBJ2-7; a weak D match, TRBD2 (5 bases). The CDR3 has 16 residues. The germline V gene encodes CDR1 KGHDR and CDR2 SFDVKD. The ends were cut back, 3 bases at V and 0 bases at J, with 14 bases in the middle. The CDR3, as DNA: TGTGCCACCAGTGATCCACGGGGTCGTCGCTCCTACGAGCAGTACTTC. Its protein is CATSDPRGRRSYEQYF.

The genes are TRBV30 and TRBJ2-1, with 7 bases matching TRBD2. Germline loops: CDR1 GTSNPN, CDR2 SVGIG (reference sequence). The CDR3 has 13 residues. With V trimmed by 2 bases and J by 7 bases, 5 bases remained unmatched. The CDR3 coding sequence is TGTGCCTGGAGTAGTGGGGGGGGTAATGAGCAGTTCTTC. Encoded protein: CAWSSGGGNEQFF.

V usage is TRBV7-9 and J usage is TRBJ2-7; D not certain. CDR3 length equals 13 residues. V was trimmed by 5 bases and J by 3 bases, leaving 11 bases between them. Per the germline V gene, CDR1 is SEHNR and CDR2 is FQNEAQ (reference sequence). The DNA for the CDR3 is TGTGCCAGCAGCAACCAAAACAGCTACGAGCAGTACTTC. It encodes CASSNQNSYEQYF.

The chain links TRBV28 to TRBJ2-3, with TRBD1 matching 12 bases. The CDR3 consists of 16 residues. CDR1 is MDHEN and CDR2 is SYDVKM in the germline V gene. Unmatched junction bases numbered 5, after V lost 3 bases and J lost 4 bases. The CDR3, as DNA: TGTGCCAGCAGTTTTCCCGGGACAGGGGGCCCAGATACGCAGTATTTT. It yields the protein CASSFPGTGGPDTQYF.

The table lists this clonotype with a count of one. The chain couples TRBV13 to TRBJ2-7, with D perhaps TRBD2 (6 bases). Germline V gene lookup returns CDR1 PRHDT and CDR2 FYEKMQ (reference sequence). V was clipped by 2 bases and J by 1 base, with 12 bases between them. There are 15 residues in the CDR3. In DNA form, the CDR3 reads TGTGCCAGCAGCTTACGGGGGACCCCTTCCTACGAGCAGTACTTC. Translated, it gives CASSLRGTPSYEQYF.

The rearrangement links TRBV2 to TRBJ2-3; TRBD2 agrees at 8 bases. The junction had 10 bases not matched to a gene; V was cut back by 3 bases and J by 2 bases. The CDR3 has 17 amino acids. The germline gives CDR1 SNHLY, CDR2 FYNNEI. CDR3 region: CASSDPPAGDDTDTQYF. As DNA, the CDR3 is TGTGCCAGCAGTGACCCCCCAGCGGGGGACGACACAGATACGCAGTATTTT.

DNA of the CDR3: TGTGCCAGCAGTTTAGCGGGACAGGGCCGGGAGCTGTTTTTT. This sequence encodes CASSLAGQGRELFF. The chain combines TRBV12-3 or TRBV12-4 with TRBJ2-2, with 9 bases matching TRBD1. This CDR3 has 14 amino acids. V gave up 0 bases and J gave up 9 bases; unmatched junction bases: 2.

The genes are TRBV19 and TRBJ2-1; TRBD1 agrees at 8 bases. The CDR3 covers 16 residues. The V gene's germline CDR1 is LNHDA and CDR2 SQIVND (reference sequence). Trimming at V came to 10 bases and at J to 8 bases, leaving 19 bases not matched to a gene. As DNA, the CDR3 is TGTGCCACCAAAGCCCGAGGACAGGGCATTATCTATGAGCAGTTCTTC. Its protein is CATKARGQGIIYEQFF.

The DNA for the CDR3 is TGTGCCAGCAGAGGAAAAACGGGGACCTACAATGAGCAGTTCTTC. Its translation: CASRGKTGTYNEQFF. V is TRBV2 and J is TRBJ2-1; the D gene is possibly TRBD2 (5 bases). The CDR3 spans 15 residues. The ends were cut back, 6 bases at V and 2 bases at J, with 14 bases in the middle. Germline V gene lookup returns CDR1 SNHLY and CDR2 FYNNEI.

J is TRBJ2-3 and V is TRBV12-3 or TRBV12-4; 9 positions match TRBD2. V shed 6 bases, J shed 6 bases, and the junction held 10 bases outside the gene matches. This CDR3 region has 15 residues. For the CDR3, the DNA is TGTGCCAGCAGCAACGGGACTAGCTGGGGGGATACGCAGTATTTT. Its translation is CASSNGTSWGDTQYF.

V is TRBV14 and J is TRBJ2-7; D assignment may be TRBD1 or TRBD2 (5 bases each). This CDR3 region has 14 residues. Trimming pared 4 bases from V and 5 bases from J, leaving 15 bases between. Germline V gives CDR1 SGHDN, CDR2 FVKESK. In DNA, the CDR3 is TGTGCCAGCAGCCTCCGGTGGGGGAAGGACGAGCAGTACTTC. Protein sequence: CASSLRWGKDEQYF.

This clonotype is a singleton in its sample. This sequence joins TRBV9 and TRBJ1-2, with TRBD1 identical over 7 bases. This CDR3 comprises 13 residues. V lost 4 bases to trimming and J lost 8 bases; unmatched junction nucleotides: 8. Germline loops: CDR1 SGDLS, CDR2 YYNGEE. The CDR3 nucleotides read TGTGCCAGCAGCCAAAGGGGGCGACCCGGCTACACCTTC. It translates to CASSQRGRPGYTF.

This chain uses TRBV5-1 with TRBJ2-7; 11 nucleotides match TRBD1. The CDR3 length is 15 residues. The germline V gene encodes CDR1 SGHRS and CDR2 YFSETQ. V lost 1 base and J lost 3; bases outside the gene matches: 3. The CDR3 DNA reads as TGCGCCAGCAGCTTGTCCGGGACAGGGGGCTACGAGCAGTACTTC. It translates to CASSLSGTGGYEQYF. The entire variable domain, with the rest obtained from reference TRBV5-1 and TRBJ2-7, is as follows: KAGVTQTPRYLIKTRGQQVTLSCSPISGHRSVSWYQQTPGQGLQFLFEYFSETQRNKGNFPGRFSGRQFSNSRSEMNVSTLELGDSALYLCASSLSGTGGYEQYFGPGTRLTVT.

CDR3 in amino acids: CASSTGIYKNIQYF. The CDR3 DNA is TGTGCCAGCAGTACCGGGATCTACAAAAACATTCAGTACTTC. V usage is TRBV2 and J usage is TRBJ2-4; D possibly corresponds to TRBD2 (5 bases). V was clipped by 5 bases and J by 3 bases, with 11 bases between them. This CDR3 comprises 14 residues. The V gene's germline CDR1 is SNHLY and CDR2 FYNNEI.